A selection of T cell receptor beta chains follows, all from one sample in a study of blood T cell repertoires in COVID-19. The protocol was immunoSEQ multiplex PCR, while the TCRdb copy is restricted to in-frame clones and leaves out a portion. The sample yields 470,000 or so clones, nearly 90% seen once. The source material was PBMCs or T cells enriched from blood (not recorded which). The receptor set was obtained from a woman between 18 and 29 years old with acute COVID-19. The CDR3 runs from the conserved cysteine through the conserved F or W. A D gene is named only where the DNA matches it firmly. Some rows mark clone size as missing; the rest say once, few, many or name a class of expanded clone.

V gene,clone size,J gene,D gene,CDR3 protein,CDR3 DNA
TRBV15,NA,TRBJ2-7,NA,CATSPGANYEQYF,TGTGCCACCAGCCCTGGGGCTAACTACGAGCAGTACTTC
TRBV19,NA,TRBJ1-3,NA,CASSILWAGSGNTIYF,TGTGCCAGTAGTATTCTCTGGGCGGGATCTGGAAACACCATATATTTT
TRBV5-1,once,TRBJ1-5,NA,CASRLEGDQPQHF,TGCGCCAGCAGGCTGGAGGGTGATCAGCCCCAGCATTTT
TRBV12-3/TRBV12-4,NA,TRBJ1-1,NA,CATLPTGNTEAFF,TGTGCCACCCTACCGACAGGGAACACTGAAGCTTTCTTT
TRBV16,NA,TRBJ1-5,NA,CASSHSGQNQPQHF,TGTGCCAGCAGCCATTCAGGACAGAATCAGCCCCAGCATTTT
TRBV29-1,once,TRBJ1-1,TRBD1,CSVPHGTGGYTEAFF,TGCAGCGTCCCACATGGGACAGGGGGATATACTGAAGCTTTCTTT
TRBV29-1,NA,TRBJ2-3,TRBD2,CSVEGLADTDTQYF,TGCAGCGTTGAAGGACTAGCAGACACAGATACGCAGTATTTT
TRBV9,NA,TRBJ2-3,TRBD1,CASSGGQGEHTQYF,TGTGCCAGCAGCGGAGGACAGGGAGAGCATACGCAGTATTTT
TRBV5-5,few,TRBJ1-6,NA,CASSFFPGSYNSPLHF,TGTGCCAGCAGCTTTTTTCCAGGCTCCTATAATTCACCCCTCCACTTT
TRBV19,NA,TRBJ2-7,TRBD1,CASSIIRDRGLGSYEQYF,TGTGCCAGTAGTATAATCCGGGACAGGGGCCTAGGGTCCTACGAGCAGTACTTC
TRBV28,NA,TRBJ1-5,TRBD1,CATRQGSQPQHF,TGTGCCACCCGACAGGGGTCTCAGCCCCAGCATTTT
TRBV7-2,NA,TRBJ1-1,NA,CASRQTGSTEAFF,TGTGCCAGCAGACAAACAGGGAGCACTGAAGCTTTCTTT
TRBV19,NA,TRBJ1-2,TRBD1,CASSMETGGDYGYTF,TGTGCCAGTAGTATGGAAACAGGGGGCGACTATGGCTACACCTTC
TRBV7-9,NA,TRBJ2-7,TRBD1,CASSLEGQGSYEQYF,TGTGCCAGCAGCTTAGAGGGACAGGGGAGCTACGAGCAGTACTTC
TRBV19,few,TRBJ2-7,TRBD2,CASSRSGGASYEQYF,TGTGCCAGTAGTCGTAGCGGGGGGGCTTCCTACGAGCAGTACTTC
TRBV19,few,TRBJ2-7,NA,CASNRDIGFEQYF,TGTGCCAGTAACCGGGACATAGGATTCGAGCAGTACTTC
TRBV29-1,NA,TRBJ2-5,NA,CSADTPETQYF,TGCAGCGCAGACACGCCAGAGACCCAGTACTTC
TRBV7-9,NA,TRBJ2-4,NA,CASSLSGDIAKNIQYF,TGTGCCAGCAGCTTAAGCGGGGACATAGCCAAAAACATTCAGTACTTC
TRBV4-3,NA,TRBJ2-1,NA,CASSQVDYNEQFF,TGCGCCAGCAGCCAAGTAGATTACAATGAGCAGTTCTTC
TRBV7-2,NA,TRBJ2-2,NA,CASSLAYWDLNTGELFF,TGTGCCAGCAGCTTAGCATACTGGGACTTAAACACCGGGGAGCTGTTTTTT
TRBV19,NA,TRBJ1-1,NA,CASSILAGEETEAFF,TGTGCCAGTAGTATTCTGGCAGGGGAAGAAACTGAAGCTTTCTTT
TRBV2,NA,TRBJ2-2,TRBD1,CATSSGQQTGELFF,TGTGCCACCTCGTCGGGACAGCAAACCGGGGAGCTGTTTTTT
TRBV25-1,NA,TRBJ1-5,TRBD1,CARGGQFQAQHF,TGTGCTCGAGGGGGCCAGTTTCAAGCCCAGCATTTT
TRBV7-6,many,TRBJ1-5,TRBD1,CASSLEDRGKQPQHF,TGTGCCAGCAGCTTAGAGGACAGGGGTAAGCAGCCCCAGCATTTT
TRBV14,NA,TRBJ2-2,NA,CASSQVAGFFNTGELFF,TGTGCCAGCAGCCAAGTGGCGGGGTTCTTCAACACCGGGGAGCTGTTTTTT
TRBV4-1,NA,TRBJ2-5,TRBD1,CASSQGKFGQGTQETQYF,TGCGCCAGCAGCCAAGGAAAATTTGGACAGGGGACCCAAGAGACCCAGTACTTC
TRBV25-1,once,TRBJ2-7,TRBD2,CASSEVSGRASYEQYF,TGTGCCAGCAGTGAAGTCAGCGGGAGGGCCTCCTACGAGCAGTACTTC
TRBV7-9,NA,TRBJ2-1,TRBD1,CASSGLTGGADNEQFF,TGTGCCAGCAGCGGCCTAACAGGGGGCGCGGACAATGAGCAGTTCTTC
TRBV28,NA,TRBJ2-7,NA,CASSLPTVSSYEQYF,TGTGCCAGCAGTCTTCCTACCGTTAGCTCCTACGAGCAGTACTTC
TRBV7-2,NA,TRBJ2-1,TRBD2,CASSSPLETLAGTYNEQFF,TGTGCCAGCAGCTCGCCCCTTGAAACTCTAGCGGGCACCTACAATGAGCAGTTCTTC
TRBV29-1,once,TRBJ1-5,TRBD1,CSVRTGSNQPQHF,TGCAGCGTCCGGACAGGGAGCAATCAGCCCCAGCATTTT
TRBV14,NA,TRBJ1-1,NA,CASSFKTDLNTEAFF,TGTGCCAGCAGCTTCAAGACAGATCTGAACACTGAAGCTTTCTTT
TRBV25-1,few,TRBJ1-1,NA,CASRFRNTEAFF,TGTGCCAGCAGATTTCGGAACACTGAAGCTTTCTTT
TRBV7-3,NA,TRBJ1-1,NA,CASSLQQDSEAFF,TGTGCCAGCAGCTTACAGCAGGACAGCGAAGCTTTCTTT
TRBV28,NA,TRBJ1-4,TRBD1,CASSSPGQDEKLFF,TGTGCCAGCAGCTCCCCCGGACAGGATGAAAAACTGTTTTTT
TRBV5-5,NA,TRBJ2-7,NA,CASSLGLAKTYEQYF,TGTGCCAGCAGCTTGGGTTTAGCGAAGACCTACGAGCAGTACTTC
TRBV19,NA,TRBJ2-3,TRBD2,CASSRTSGRSDTQYF,TGTGCCAGTAGTAGGACTAGCGGGAGGTCAGATACGCAGTATTTT
TRBV6-5,NA,TRBJ2-2,TRBD2,CASRWGGNTGELFF,TGTGCCAGCAGATGGGGGGGGAACACCGGGGAGCTGTTTTTT
TRBV30,NA,TRBJ1-6,TRBD1,CAWTTGGADNSPLHF,TGTGCCTGGACGACAGGGGGCGCAGATAATTCACCCCTCCACTTT
TRBV7-9,NA,TRBJ1-5,NA,CASSSSGQPQHF,TGTGCCAGCAGCTCCTCAGGTCAGCCCCAGCATTTT
TRBV3-1/TRBV3-2,NA,TRBJ2-7,NA,CASSARPAGARTSYEQYF,TGTGCCAGCAGCGCCCGACCAGCGGGTGCAAGAACATCCTACGAGCAGTACTTC
TRBV7-8,NA,TRBJ1-2,TRBD1,CASSPISWDRGERGYTF,TGTGCCAGCAGCCCTATTTCGTGGGACAGGGGTGAGCGTGGCTACACCTTC
TRBV5-1,NA,TRBJ2-7,NA,CASSLRGSEQYF,TGCGCCAGCAGCTTGCGGGGTAGCGAGCAGTACTTC
TRBV18,NA,TRBJ2-1,TRBD2,CASSPQLSGSLYNEQFF,TGTGCCAGCTCACCACAACTAAGCGGGAGTCTCTACAATGAGCAGTTCTTC
TRBV29-1,NA,TRBJ2-1,NA,CSVRSGTYNEQFF,TGCAGCGTGAGGAGCGGAACCTACAATGAGCAGTTCTTC
TRBV10-3,NA,TRBJ2-1,TRBD1,CATSRQGDLWEQFF,TGTGCCACCTCAAGACAGGGTGATCTGTGGGAGCAGTTCTTC
TRBV7-8,NA,TRBJ2-7,TRBD2,CASSLTSGPSYEQYF,TGTGCCAGCAGCTTAACTAGCGGACCTTCCTACGAGCAGTACTTC
TRBV5-4,NA,TRBJ1-4,NA,CASSLSGATHEKLFF,TGTGCCAGCAGCTTGAGCGGGGCAACTCATGAAAAACTGTTTTTT
TRBV9,NA,TRBJ2-3,NA,CASRKGLTDTQYF,TGTGCCAGCAGGAAAGGACTAACGGATACGCAGTATTTT
TRBV11-2,NA,TRBJ2-7,NA,CASRKTTGAGYEQYF,TGTGCCAGCAGAAAAACGACGGGAGCAGGGTACGAGCAGTACTTC
TRBV2,NA,TRBJ1-2,TRBD1,CASRTGNYGYTF,TGTGCCAGCAGGACAGGGAACTATGGCTACACCTTC
TRBV7-9,NA,TRBJ2-3,TRBD1,CASSHRGESDTQYF,TGTGCCAGCAGCCACAGGGGGGAGTCAGATACGCAGTATTTT